This T cell receptor (beta chain) was sequenced during a study of blood T cell repertoires in COVID-19. Germline lookup yields CDR1 LGHDT and CDR2 YNNKEL (reference sequence). This CDR3 is built from 14 residues. The V and J ends lost 0 bases and 4 bases respectively, with 9 bases between them. Assay used: immunoSEQ multiplex PCR; TCRdb lists only in-frame clones, some missing. In the table there are 260,000 or so clones, roughly 76% of which are singletons. V is TRBV3-1 (or the pseudogene TRBV3-2) and J is TRBJ1-2; D gene uncertain. The sequence was obtained from a woman of 80 years or more with COVID-19, enrolled during active disease. Sequences were obtained from peripheral blood. Here the CDR3 reads CASSQELAGYGYTF. As DNA, the CDR3 is TGTGCCAGCAGCCAAGAGCTGGCTGGCTATGGCTACACCTTC.